Listed here are 18 T cell receptor beta chains from one sample, sequenced in a study of shared clonotypes between healthy human individuals. Clones were sequenced by immunoSEQ multiplex PCR, and TCRdb holds only the in-frame ones, with some missing. The sample lists about 2.4 million clones; more than 85% were seen once. Sequencing input: naive CD4+ T cells from PBMCs. Subset defined: CD45RA+ positively selected. The receptors stem from a man aged 18 to 29 in good health. Some clones in this sample may be carry-over from other donors' samples.

The chain carries TRBV5-4 and TRBJ1-1, with TRBD1 as a possible D gene (5 bases). CDR1 and CDR2 (germline): SGHNT, YYREEE (reference sequence). The V and J ends lost 2 bases and 3 bases respectively, with 14 bases between them. The CDR3 runs 15 residues. CDR3 sequence: CASSFLGRRDTEAFF. The CDR3 DNA follows: TGTGCCAGCAGCTTTCTAGGGCGCAGGGACACTGAAGCTTTCTTT.

This clone was found once. V and J are TRBV7-3 and TRBJ2-3, with TRBD2 identical over 11 bases. Germline-derived CDR1 and CDR2 are SGHTA and FQGTGA. CDR3 length equals 16 residues. V was clipped by 4 bases and J by 7 bases; unmatched bases: 10. The CDR3 nucleotides are TGTGCCAGCAGCTCCGCCGGGACTAGCGGCGCGAATACGCAGTATTTT. It translates to CASSSAGTSGANTQYF.

This clone was found once. CDR3 amino acids: CASSPNAGSLNYGYTF. In DNA form, the CDR3 reads TGTGCCAGCAGCCCTAACGCCGGGAGCCTCAACTATGGCTACACCTTC. V usage is TRBV7-2 and J usage is TRBJ1-2; no firm D call. The V gene lost 5 bases and the J gene lost 2 bases, with 18 bases spanning the gap. The CDR3 is 16 residues long. Germline CDR1 SGHTA, CDR2 FQGNSA. The full variable domain, in which reference TRBV7-2 and TRBJ1-2 provide the parts outside the CDR3, is GAGVSQSPSNKVTEKGKDVELRCDPISGHTALYWYRQSLGQGLEFLIYFQGNSAPDKSGLPSDRFSAERTGGSVSTLTIQRTQQEDSAVYLCASSPNAGSLNYGYTFGSGTRLTVV.

This sequence joins TRBV19 and TRBJ2-2; TRBD1 might be the D (5 bases). The CDR3 length is 14 residues. The ends were cut back, 5 bases at V and 4 bases at J, with 11 bases in the middle. Per the germline V gene, CDR1 is LNHDA and CDR2 is SQIVND (reference sequence). CDR3: CASSSVTVTGELFF. The CDR3, as DNA: TGTGCCAGTAGTTCCGTGACAGTCACCGGGGAGCTGTTTTTT.

V usage is TRBV7-2 and J usage is TRBJ2-7; weak D call: TRBD1 (6 bases). The CDR3 is 18 amino acids. Germline-derived CDR1 and CDR2 are SGHTA and FQGNSA. V gave up 5 bases and J gave up 0 bases, with 23 bases separating them. The CDR3 loop is CASSKRSGGLTLSYEQYF. The CDR3 nucleotides read TGTGCCAGCAGCAAACGAAGTGGGGGCCTAACCCTCTCCTACGAGCAGTACTTC.

The rearrangement links TRBV6-5 to TRBJ2-7; weak D call: TRBD2 (5 bases). V was pared by 6 bases and J by 5 bases, with 8 bases between. Germline values: CDR1 MNHEY, CDR2 SVGAGI. This CDR3 has 11 amino acids. The DNA for the CDR3 is TGTGCCAGCAGCCGGGAACACGAGCAGTACTTC. Translation gives CASSREHEQYF.

The chain employs TRBV7-2 and TRBJ2-7, with 12 bases matching TRBD2. This CDR3 contains 17 residues. V was pared by 4 bases and J by 0 bases, with 7 bases of the junction left unmatched. The germline CDR1 and CDR2 sequences are SGHTA and FQGNSA. The CDR3 region is CASSWRLAGERSYEQYF. The CDR3 bases are TGTGCCAGCAGCTGGAGACTAGCGGGAGAGCGCTCCTACGAGCAGTACTTC.

This clone has a handful of counts. This CDR3 is also generated by other DNA sequences in the sample. V usage is TRBV7-9 and J usage is TRBJ2-2; D unresolved. CDR3 size: 11 residues. Per the germline V gene, CDR1 is SEHNR and CDR2 is FQNEAQ (reference sequence). The V and J ends lost 0 bases and 7 bases respectively, with 0 bases between them. CDR3 region: CASSLAGELFF. The CDR3 DNA is TGTGCCAGCAGCTTAGCCGGGGAGCTGTTTTTT. Using reference TRBV7-9 and TRBJ2-2 for the parts outside the CDR3, the full variable domain is DTGVSQNPRHKITKRGQNVTFRCDPISEHNRLYWYRQTLGQGPEFLTYFQNEAQLEKSRLLSDRFSAERPKGSFSTLEIQRTEQGDSAMYLCASSLAGELFFGEGSRLTVL.

The CDR3 protein is CASSLVGARIGNTIYF. In DNA form, the CDR3 reads TGTGCCAGCAGTTTAGTGGGAGCACGAATCGGAAACACCATATATTTT. The chain carries TRBV28 and TRBJ1-3; D ambiguous. The CDR3 spans 16 residues. Looked up from germline, CDR1 is MDHEN and CDR2 is SYDVKM. The V and J ends lost 2 bases and 4 bases respectively, with 15 bases between them.

The chain joins TRBV7-6 to TRBJ1-1, with D maybe TRBD1 (5 bases). CDR1 SGHVS and CDR2 FNYEAQ come from the germline V gene. The CDR3 has 16 residues. The V gene lost 0 bases and the J gene lost 0 bases, with 11 bases spanning the gap. This CDR3 reads CASSLARGTLNTEAFF. The CDR3 DNA follows: TGTGCCAGCAGCTTAGCGCGGGGGACCTTGAACACTGAAGCTTTCTTT.

The rearrangement uses TRBV18 and TRBJ1-3, with D possibly matching TRBD1 (6 bases). The CDR3 has 17 residues. Trimming pared 1 base from V and 0 bases from J, leaving 13 bases between. Germline CDR1 and CDR2: KGHSH and LQKENI. The CDR3 DNA reads TGTGCCAGCTCACCACGCGGGGACATTATCTCTGGAAACACCATATATTTT. Protein product: CASSPRGDIISGNTIYF.

The chain is built from TRBV6-5 and TRBJ2-5; maybe TRBD2 (6 bases). The end of the DNA aligns better with TRBJ2-7, so the J call may be wrong. This CDR3 spans 15 amino acids. Germline V gene data show CDR1 as MNHEY and CDR2 as SVGAGI. The CDR3, as DNA: TGTGCCAGCAGTTACCGTGGAGGGGTCCCCTACGAGCAGTACTTC. This encodes CASSYRGGVPYEQYF.

The V call is TRBV27, the J call TRBJ2-1; 8 positions agree with TRBD2. The CDR3 contains 16 residues. Trimming removed 5 bases from V and 1 base from J; junction bases left unmatched: 7. Germline assignment: CDR1 MNHEY and CDR2 SMNVEV (reference sequence). CDR3 in DNA: TGTGCCAGCAGTCCCAGCGGGAGTTATTCCTACAATGAGCAGTTCTTC. Translated: CASSPSGSYSYNEQFF.

This sequence joins TRBV11-2 and TRBJ2-7; D gene ambiguous. CDR1 is SGHAT, CDR2 FQNNGV, per germline. The ends were cut back, 8 bases at V and 6 bases at J, with 5 bases in the middle. The CDR3 sequence is 9 residues long. This CDR3 reads CASGGEQYF. The CDR3, as DNA: TGTGCCAGCGGCGGCGAGCAGTACTTC.

V is TRBV5-4 and J is TRBJ2-5, with 7 bases that match TRBD1. Germline lookup yields CDR1 SGHNT and CDR2 YYREEE (reference sequence). The CDR3 consists of 15 residues. Trimming took 0 bases from V and 5 from J; bases not matched to a gene: 7. The CDR3 DNA reads as TGTGCCAGCAGCTTGGGGCAGGGGGATAGGGAGACCCAGTACTTC. Protein: CASSLGQGDRETQYF.

The chain employs TRBV12-5 and TRBJ2-1; 7 bases agree with TRBD2. This CDR3 has 20 amino acids. Losses at the gene ends were 0 bases for V and 0 bases for J; bases not matched to a gene: 14. Germline V lookup: CDR1 LGHNT, CDR2 FRNRAP. This chain's CDR3 is CASGLVWQDGGTTSYNEQFF. The CDR3 coding sequence is TGTGCTAGTGGTTTGGTATGGCAAGACGGGGGGACCACCTCCTACAATGAGCAGTTCTTC.

The V and J genes are TRBV5-6 and TRBJ2-7; D assignment may be TRBD1 or TRBD2 (6 bases each). The CDR3 sequence is 15 residues long. V was shortened by 1 base and J by 3 bases, with 14 bases between the two germline ends. CDR1 is SGHDT, CDR2 YYEEEE, per germline. CDR3 loop: CASSLPNGGFYEQYF. CDR3 bases: TGTGCCAGCAGCTTGCCCAACGGGGGCTTCTACGAGCAGTACTTC.

This clone was counted a single time. CDR3 region: CASSYRVLYGYTF. The CDR3 DNA is TGTGCCAGCAGCTACAGGGTTCTCTATGGCTACACCTTC. This chain links TRBV5-8 with TRBJ1-2; a possible D gene is TRBD1 (6 bases). V dropped 3 bases and J dropped 4 bases, with 10 bases sitting between them. The CDR3 contains 13 residues. Germline loops: CDR1 SGHTS, CDR2 YDEGEE.